The 17 T cell receptor beta chains listed next were all sequenced from one sample in a study of beta chain features in type 1 diabetes. Of the isolated RNA, all was reverse transcribed, and so the sequenced material was expressed TCRB transcripts. The data were produced by immunoSEQ multiplex PCR, yet TCRdb's version contains in-frame clones alone and is incomplete. The table shows about 250,000 clones, with around 14% occurring only once. Sequenced: naive CD4+ T cells from blood. These receptors were collected from a woman aged 40-49 years in good health.

In the case of this clone: Other DNA sequences in the same sample also yield this CDR3. The rearrangement uses TRBV18 and TRBJ2-1, with D perhaps matching TRBD1 (6 bases). The V gene lost 2 bases and the J gene lost 4 bases, with 9 bases spanning the gap. The germline V gene encodes CDR1 KGHSH and CDR2 LQKENI. This CDR3 has 14 residues. Written as DNA, the CDR3 is TGTGCCAGCTCACCATCGGACAGATACAATGAGCAGTTCTTC. Its protein product is CASSPSDRYNEQFF. The full variable domain, completed using reference TRBV18 and TRBJ2-1, is NAGVMQNPRHLVRRRGQEARLRCSPMKGHSHVYWYRQLPEEGLKFMVYLQKENIIDESGMPKERFSAEFPKEGPSILRIQQVVRGDSAAYFCASSPSDRYNEQFFGPGTRLTVL.

This clone was detected many times. The genes are TRBV14 and TRBJ2-2; D unresolved. Germline V gene data show CDR1 as SGHDN and CDR2 as FVKESK. This CDR3 contains 13 residues. Trimming removed 4 bases from V and 1 base from J, with 4 bases in between. The CDR3 region is CASSLQNTGELFF. The DNA for the CDR3 is TGTGCCAGCAGCCTACAGAACACCGGGGAGCTGTTTTTT. Full variable domain (rest looked up from reference TRBV14 and TRBJ2-2): EAGVTQFPSHSVIEKGQTVTLRCDPISGHDNLYWYRRVMGKEIKFLLHFVKESKQDESGMPNNRFLAERTGGTYSTLKVQPAELEDSGVYFCASSLQNTGELFFGEGSRLTVL.

The chain couples TRBV7-6 to TRBJ2-7; tentatively, D is TRBD1 (5 bases). The CDR3 covers 18 residues. Germline V gene sequence: CDR1 SGHVS, CDR2 FNYEAQ. Trimming stripped 5 bases from V and 3 bases from J, with 26 bases between. The CDR3 is CASSQGIGEGVGIYEQYF. The CDR3 region has the DNA TGTGCCAGCAGCCAAGGGATTGGTGAAGGGGTGGGGATCTACGAGCAGTACTTC.

This chain joins TRBV18 and TRBJ2-7; 9 bases are shared with TRBD2. V dropped 2 bases and J dropped 4; count of bases not matched to a gene: 9. The CDR3 extends over 16 amino acids. The germline V gene has CDR1 KGHSH and CDR2 LQKENI. CDR3 region: CASSPIAGAPGYEQYF. In nucleotides, the CDR3 is TGTGCCAGCTCACCAATAGCGGGGGCCCCCGGATACGAGCAGTACTTC.

The rearrangement joins TRBV4-3 to TRBJ2-7, with 8 bases aligning to TRBD2. Germline CDR1 LGHNA, CDR2 YSLEER. V lost 3 bases, J lost 3 bases, and 7 bases stayed unmatched. The CDR3 runs to 15 residues. The CDR3 bases are TGCGCCAGCAGCCAGGACCGGACTAGCCACTACGAGCAGTACTTC. Its translation is CASSQDRTSHYEQYF.

This clone was observed a few times. This chain uses TRBV19 with TRBJ1-2; tentatively, D is TRBD1 (5 bases). Deletions cut 7 bases from V and 6 bases from J, with 15 bases between. The V gene's germline CDR1 is LNHDA and CDR2 SQIVND (reference sequence). This CDR3 has 13 amino acids. CDR3: CASTEAGNHGYTF. CDR3 coding DNA: TGTGCCAGTACCGAAGCAGGGAATCATGGCTACACCTTC.

This clone has just a few counts. The gene calls are TRBV5-1 and TRBJ1-2, with a weak D call TRBD1 (6 bases). The V end was cut by 0 bases, the J end by 7 bases, with 7 bases between. The CDR3 loop spans 12 amino acids. Germline V gene lookup returns CDR1 SGHRS and CDR2 YFSETQ. The CDR3 loop reads CASSLDRVGYTF. CDR3 sequence (DNA): TGCGCCAGCAGCTTGGACAGGGTTGGCTACACCTTC.

There are a few counts of this clone. This chain joins TRBV5-1 and TRBJ2-2; 12 nucleotides agree with TRBD2. Germline values: CDR1 SGHRS, CDR2 YFSETQ. CDR3 length: 20 residues. With V trimmed by 4 bases and J by 3 bases, 16 bases remained unmatched. CDR3 sequence reads: CASSPHVASGGAKDTGELFF. Written as DNA, the CDR3 is TGCGCCAGCAGCCCTCATGTGGCTAGCGGGGGGGCGAAAGACACCGGGGAGCTGTTTTTT.

The chain links TRBV18 to TRBJ1-2; D remains unclear. The CDR3 is 15 amino acids. V lost 0 bases and J lost 1, with 9 bases in between. Germline loops: CDR1 KGHSH, CDR2 LQKENI. The chain's CDR3 is CASSPPAGFNYGYTF. The CDR3 DNA is TGTGCCAGCTCACCACCGGCAGGATTTAACTATGGCTACACCTTC.

The chain combines TRBV29-1 with TRBJ2-5, with 7 bases that match TRBD1. The CDR3 loop spans 16 amino acids. Per germline, CDR1 SQVTM and CDR2 ANQGSEA. V was clipped by 5 bases and J by 5 bases; unmatched bases: 17. The CDR3 loop is CSVLPPGTESWETQYF. In DNA form, the CDR3 reads TGCAGCGTTTTACCTCCGGGGACAGAGTCTTGGGAGACCCAGTACTTC.

The chain carries TRBV25-1 and TRBJ2-7, with a weak D call TRBD2 (5 bases). The CDR3 runs to 13 residues. Per the germline V gene, CDR1 is MGHDK and CDR2 is SYGVNS. With 8 bases removed from V and 6 bases from J, the gap between germline ends came to 17 bases. Here the CDR3 DNA reads TGTGCCAGCCGACAATCCCGGGGAAGCGAGCAGTACTTC. Protein sequence: CASRQSRGSEQYF.

J is TRBJ2-2 and V is TRBV5-1; tentatively, D is TRBD1 (6 bases). The CDR3 has 14 amino acids. V shed 5 bases and J shed 3 bases, with 11 bases lying between them. Germline assignment: CDR1 SGHRS and CDR2 YFSETQ. CDR3 residues: CASSKGGDTGELFF. CDR3 bases: TGCGCCAGCAGTAAAGGGGGTGACACCGGGGAGCTGTTTTTT.

Only a few counts were recorded for this clone. The chain combines TRBV5-4 with TRBJ2-1; 7 nucleotides line up with TRBD2. The CDR3 runs to 13 residues. J lost 10 bases, V lost 2 bases, and 6 bases had no gene match. Germline lookup yields CDR1 SGHNT and CDR2 YYREEE (reference sequence). CDR3 in DNA: TGTGCCAGCAGCTTCGAAGCGGGGAGGGAGCAGTTCTTC. Translated: CASSFEAGREQFF.

The rearrangement uses TRBV5-1 and TRBJ2-3; D might be TRBD1 (5 bases). CDR3 size: 14 residues. CDR1 is SGHRS and CDR2 is YFSETQ in the germline V gene. Trimming took 3 bases from V and 3 from J, leaving 11 bases between them. The CDR3 DNA sequence: TGCGCCAGCAGCTCCCAGGGATTTACAGATACGCAGTATTTT. It codes for CASSSQGFTDTQYF.

This clone was recorded a few times. The gene calls are TRBV20-1 and TRBJ2-5; TRBD1 matches at 8 bases. The CDR3 is 11 amino acids. CDR1 and CDR2 (germline): DFQATT, SNEGSKA (reference sequence). With 4 bases clipped from V and 5 bases from J, the junction kept 0 bases outside the gene matches. The CDR3 sequence: CSANRGETQYF. As DNA, the CDR3 is TGCAGTGCTAACAGGGGGGAGACCCAGTACTTC.

The V call is TRBV7-2, the J call TRBJ2-5, with D possibly TRBD1 on 6 matching bases. The CDR3 has 13 residues. Germline-derived CDR1 and CDR2 are SGHTA and FQGNSA. V gave up 5 bases and J gave up 5 bases, with 12 bases separating them. The CDR3 DNA follows: TGTGCCAGCAGCCAGGGGTTTGGGGAGACCCAGTACTTC. It specifies CASSQGFGETQYF.

The rearrangement uses TRBV19 and TRBJ2-7; TRBD1 aligns across 9 bases. Germline assignment: CDR1 LNHDA and CDR2 SQIVND (reference sequence). Trimming cost V 6 bases and J 2 bases; bases outside gene matches: 11. CDR3 length: 16 residues. CDR3 amino acids: CASRPHLTGGPYEQYF. CDR3 bases: TGTGCCAGTAGGCCCCATTTGACAGGGGGACCCTACGAGCAGTACTTC.